The source of this T cell receptor (beta chain) is a study of T-cell memory formation after mild COVID-19. Study at large: TCR clusters largely stayed donor specific.

TCRdb reanalysed the 5' RACE reads using MiXCR and keeps one entry per CDR3 protein. This sample has about 210,000 distinct CDR3 sequences, with under 12% found just once. Germline V gene data show CDR1 as SGHTA and CDR2 as FQGNSA. V was clipped by 5 bases and J by 3 bases, with 18 bases between them. This CDR3 region has 16 residues. This receptor was identified in a young man who had mild COVID-19 (a few samples of this study predate the infection). Cell type and time point are not known. The J gene is TRBJ2-3, the V gene TRBV7-2; the D gene is possibly TRBD2 (5 bases). The specimen sequenced was PBMCs or a T cell subset sorted from them (not recorded which). For the CDR3, the DNA is TGTGCCAGCAGCCTAATGGGGAGTGGCAGTACAGATACGCAGTATTTT. The encoded protein is CASSLMGSGSTDTQYF. Drawing the rest from reference TRBV7-2 and TRBJ2-3, the complete variable domain is GAGVSQSPSNKVTEKGKDVELRCDPISGHTALYWYRQSLGQGLEFLIYFQGNSAPDKSGLPSDRFSAERTGGSVSTLTIQRTQQEDSAVYLCASSLMGSGSTDTQYFGPGTRLTVL.